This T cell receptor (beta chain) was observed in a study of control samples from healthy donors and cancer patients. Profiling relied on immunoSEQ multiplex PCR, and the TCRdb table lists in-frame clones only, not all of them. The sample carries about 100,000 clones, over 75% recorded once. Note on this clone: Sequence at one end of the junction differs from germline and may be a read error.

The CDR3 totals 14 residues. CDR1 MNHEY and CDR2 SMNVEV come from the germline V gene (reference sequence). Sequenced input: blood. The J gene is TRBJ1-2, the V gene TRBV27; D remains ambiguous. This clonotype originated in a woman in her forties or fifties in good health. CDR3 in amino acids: CASSIRTAPNENPF. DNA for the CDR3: TGTGCCAGCAGCATTCGGACGGCACCAAACGAGAATCCTTTT.